This TCR beta chain was sequenced during a study of shared clonotypes between healthy human individuals. Study-wide background: Donor ages ranged 18 to 49 years: two women, a few men.

V lost 1 base and J lost 3, with 8 bases in between. Germline V lookup: CDR1 SGHRS, CDR2 YFSETQ. This CDR3 has 13 residues. Turning to this clone: Antigen specificity is unknown. Other DNA sequences in the same sample also yield this CDR3.

Study observations and caveats: With few donors, the genetic and exposure-history diversity represented was limited. When naive CD4 clonotypes were compared across a few donors, around 5% were shared.

Some clones are missing from TCRdb's copy, which holds only in-frame ones; the method was immunoSEQ multiplex PCR. Here the sample spans some 1,900,000 clones, about 94% being singletons. The naive CD8 subset, CD45RO-negative cells positively selected for CCR7, excluded terminally differentiated effector memory CD45RA+ cells. The sample was naive CD8+ T cells sorted from blood. The gene calls are TRBV5-1 and TRBJ2-7; D not resolved. The receptor was isolated from a man aged 18 to 29 in good health. The CDR3, as DNA: TGCGCCAGCAGCTTGACCCCTAGCTACGAGCAGTACTTC. Its translation: CASSLTPSYEQYF. The whole variable domain, remainder taken from reference TRBV5-1 and TRBJ2-7, is KAGVTQTPRYLIKTRGQQVTLSCSPISGHRSVSWYQQTPGQGLQFLFEYFSETQRNKGNFPGRFSGRQFSNSRSEMNVSTLELGDSALYLCASSLTPSYEQYFGPGTRLTVT.